This T cell receptor beta chain was profiled in a study of CXCR3-negative and CXCR3-positive naive CD8 T cells. The germline gives CDR1 LNHDA, CDR2 SQIVND (reference sequence). This CDR3 has 14 amino acids. As concerns this clonotype: What it binds is unknown.

In preparing the TRB cDNA libraries, 5' RACE with UMI labels was used. TCRdb processed the 5' RACE reads again and assigns one entry to each CDR3 protein, with no DNA. This sample's table has about 94,000 distinct CDR3 sequences. Notes on the study in general: In CXCR3-positive naive cells, the TRB CDR3s were more hydrophobic than in CXCR3-negative naive cells. Naive subsets showed comparable surface CD5, and TCR interaction strength was also inferred from TRB CDR3 physicochemistry.

Source material: naive CXCR3+ CD8+ T cells from blood. Subset defined: CD45RO-CCR7+CD27+CD95- naive CD8+ T cells expressing CXCR3 (TNR3+). This rearrangement joins TRBV19 to TRBJ2-7; TCRdb selects TRBD1, and the lack of DNA leaves this call unchecked. This TCR was sampled from a human donor in good health. Some clones in this sample may be carry-over from other donors' samples. The CDR3 sequence: CASSMGQGAYEQYF. Full variable domain (remainder filled in from reference TRBV19 and TRBJ2-7): DGGITQSPKYLFRKEGQNVTLSCEQNLNHDAMYWYRQDPGQGLRLIYYSQIVNDFQKGDIAEGYSVSREKKESFPLTVTSAQKNPTAFYLCASSMGQGAYEQYFGPGTRLTVT.